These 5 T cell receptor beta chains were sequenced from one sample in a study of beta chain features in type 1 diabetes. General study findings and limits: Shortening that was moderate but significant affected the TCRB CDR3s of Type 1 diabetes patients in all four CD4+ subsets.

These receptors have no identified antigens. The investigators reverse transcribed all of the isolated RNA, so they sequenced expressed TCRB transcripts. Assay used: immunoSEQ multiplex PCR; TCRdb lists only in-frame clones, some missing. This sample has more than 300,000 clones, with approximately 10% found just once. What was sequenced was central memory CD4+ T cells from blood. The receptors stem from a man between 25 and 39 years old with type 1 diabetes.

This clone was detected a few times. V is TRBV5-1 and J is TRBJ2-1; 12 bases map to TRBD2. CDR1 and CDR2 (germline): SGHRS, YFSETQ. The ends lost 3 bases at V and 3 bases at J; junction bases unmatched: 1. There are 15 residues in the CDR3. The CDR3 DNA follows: TGCGCCAGCAGCTGGGGACTAGCGGGCTACAATGAGCAGTTCTTC. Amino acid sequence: CASSWGLAGYNEQFF.

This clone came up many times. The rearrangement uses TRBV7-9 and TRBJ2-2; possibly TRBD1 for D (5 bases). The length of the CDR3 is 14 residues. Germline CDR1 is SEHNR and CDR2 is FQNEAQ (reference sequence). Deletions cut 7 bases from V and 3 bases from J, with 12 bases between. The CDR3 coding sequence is TGTGCCAGCATGGTGGGCAGGGACACCGGGGAGCTGTTTTTT. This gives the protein CASMVGRDTGELFF.

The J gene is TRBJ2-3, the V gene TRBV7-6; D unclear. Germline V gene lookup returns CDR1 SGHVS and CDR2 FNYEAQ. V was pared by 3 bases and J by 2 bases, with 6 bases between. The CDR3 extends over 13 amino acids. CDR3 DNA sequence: TGTGCCAGCAGCTTTACAGACACAGATACGCAGTATTTT. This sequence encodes CASSFTDTDTQYF.

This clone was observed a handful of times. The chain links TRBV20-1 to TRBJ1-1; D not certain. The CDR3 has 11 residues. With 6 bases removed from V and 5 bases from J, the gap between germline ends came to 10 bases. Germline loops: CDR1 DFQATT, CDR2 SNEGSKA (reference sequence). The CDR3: CSALKMTEAFF. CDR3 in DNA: TGCAGTGCCCTTAAGATGACTGAAGCTTTCTTT.

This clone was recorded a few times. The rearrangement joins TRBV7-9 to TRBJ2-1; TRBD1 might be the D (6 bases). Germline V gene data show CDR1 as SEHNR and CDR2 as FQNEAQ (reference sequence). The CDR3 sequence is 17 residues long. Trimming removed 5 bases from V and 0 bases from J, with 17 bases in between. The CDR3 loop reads CASSHTVGTHSYNEQFF. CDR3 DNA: TGTGCCAGCAGCCACACGGTGGGGACACACTCCTACAATGAGCAGTTCTTC.